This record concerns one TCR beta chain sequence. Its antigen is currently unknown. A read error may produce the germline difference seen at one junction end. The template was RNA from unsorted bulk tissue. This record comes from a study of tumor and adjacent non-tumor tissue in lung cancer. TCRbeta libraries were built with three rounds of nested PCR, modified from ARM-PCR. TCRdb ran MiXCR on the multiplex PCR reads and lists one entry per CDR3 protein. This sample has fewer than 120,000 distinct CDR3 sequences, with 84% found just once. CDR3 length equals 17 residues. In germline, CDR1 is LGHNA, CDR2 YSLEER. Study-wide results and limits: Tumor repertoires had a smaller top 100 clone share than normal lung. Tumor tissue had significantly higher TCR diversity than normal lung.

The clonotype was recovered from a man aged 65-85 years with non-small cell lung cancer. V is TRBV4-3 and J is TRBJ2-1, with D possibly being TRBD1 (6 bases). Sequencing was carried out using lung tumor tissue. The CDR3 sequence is CASCQDPGEAEYNEQFF. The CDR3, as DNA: TGCGCCAGCTGCCAAGACCCAGGGGAAGCTGAATACAATGAGCAGTTCTTC.